The text below deals with one TCR beta chain. These data belong to a study of blood T cell repertoires in COVID-19. Study-wide context: Samples came from the United States, Italy and Spain, spanning acute and convalescent COVID-19. T cells, B-cell-depleted T cells, or PBMCs supplied cDNA or gDNA.

This CDR3 is built from 12 residues. Germline lookup yields CDR1 PRHDT and CDR2 FYEKMQ (reference sequence). V lost 8 bases and J lost 7, with 9 bases in between. Cohorts were assigned according to the clinical history that participants reported. Authors' data handling: Quantification of nucleated cells was approximated via reference gene primer amplification. The protocol was immunoSEQ multiplex PCR, while the TCRdb copy is restricted to in-frame clones and leaves out a portion. The V and J calls and clone size are taken from that table; D and trimming were inferred from the DNA. The sample consists of roughly 250,000 clones, around 87% of them appearing once.

The material sequenced was PBMCs or T cells enriched from blood (not recorded which). The chain recombines TRBV13 with TRBJ1-6; D call uncertain. The clonotype was recovered from a woman in her 30s with acute COVID-19. CDR3 DNA sequence: TGTGCCAGCGTCCTAATCAATTCACCCCTCCACTTT. Translating gives CASVLINSPLHF.